This T cell receptor (beta chain) stems from a study of OX40 agonist ivuxolimab in advanced cancers. Background on the study: Among those enrolled, mean age was roughly 62 years (range roughly 20 to 79) and over 70% were male. There were three patients with partial responses, one having hepatocellular carcinoma and two cutaneous melanoma. Regarding the study as a whole: Among T cells, CD8+ cells averaged more expanded clones than CD4+ cells. The study did not work out the antigen specificity of the expanded peripheral T cells.

Repertoires were generated with immunoSEQ multiplex PCR, while TCRdb's copy carries only in-frame clones and drops some. The sample has around 82,000 clones; 88% are singletons. Comments on this clone: What it binds is unknown.

The specimen was CD4+ or CD8+ T cells sorted from blood, collected in a trial of the OX40 agonist ivuxolimab. The clonotype originates from an adult with an advanced solid tumor such as melanoma, head and neck, liver or kidney cancer.

The CDR3 region is CASSDSPGGLYGYTF. CDR3 sequence (DNA): TGTGCCAGCAGTGACTCCCCAGGGGGACTCTATGGCTACACCTTC. This chain joins TRBV6-4 and TRBJ1-2; 7 bases fit TRBD1. The V and J ends lost 0 bases and 4 bases, in that order; junction bases with no gene match: 5. The CDR3 is 15 residues long. The germline V gene has CDR1 MRHNA and CDR2 SNTAGT.